The 21 T cell receptor beta chains given below trace back to one sample, sequenced in a study of blood T cell repertoires in COVID-19. TCRdb keeps only in-frame clones here, not all; method: immunoSEQ multiplex PCR. Of over 90,000 clones listed, roughly 92% are singletons. The sequenced sample consisted of peripheral blood. The receptors come from a woman in her 50s with COVID-19, enrolled during active disease.

This clone was seen once. The chain combines TRBV11-2 with TRBJ1-1, with 10 bases identical to TRBD1. The CDR3 has 15 residues. Trimming removed 5 bases from V and 4 bases from J; junction bases left unmatched: 7. CDR1 and CDR2 from the germline V gene are SGHAT and FQNNGV. The CDR3 bases are TGTGCCAGCAGCCCCCGGACAGGGGGGATCACTGAAGCTTTCTTT. Protein sequence: CASSPRTGGITEAFF.

This chain joins TRBV11-3 and TRBJ2-7; D possibly corresponds to TRBD1 (5 bases). CDR1 and CDR2 (germline): SGHNT, YENEEA. The V gene lost 0 bases and the J gene lost 2 bases, with 8 bases spanning the gap. This CDR3 spans 14 amino acids. CDR3 amino acids: CASSLEQVTYEQYF. The CDR3 DNA sequence: TGTGCCAGCAGCTTAGAACAGGTAACCTACGAGCAGTACTTC.

The chain has TRBV10-3 and TRBJ2-3; the match to TRBD2 covers 9 bases. Germline V gene data show CDR1 as ENHRY and CDR2 as SYGVKD. The CDR3 runs to 14 residues. After removal of 3 bases from V and 9 bases from J, the junction contained 7 bases not matched to a gene. CDR3 coding DNA: TGTGCCATCAGTGAAGGAGCGGGGGGAAACACGCAGTATTTT. Translated: CAISEGAGGNTQYF.

The chain joins TRBV3-1 (or the pseudogene TRBV3-2) to TRBJ1-1, with 8 bases lining up with TRBD1. The CDR3 spans 15 residues. The ends lost 2 bases at V and 5 bases at J; junction bases unmatched: 7. Germline CDR1 is LGHDT and CDR2 is YNNKEL (reference sequence). This chain's CDR3 is CASSQYGQGGTEAFF. The CDR3 coding sequence is TGTGCCAGCAGCCAATACGGACAGGGAGGGACTGAAGCTTTCTTT.

V and J are TRBV27 and TRBJ1-6; the D gene is possibly TRBD1 (5 bases). V was clipped by 5 bases and J by 10 bases, with 18 bases between them. CDR3 length: 15 residues. The germline gives CDR1 MNHEY, CDR2 SMNVEV (reference sequence). The CDR3 bases are TGTGCCAGCAGTCCCGTGGGAGGGGCAGGGTCACCCCTCCACTTT. Translating gives CASSPVGGAGSPLHF.

V is TRBV2 and J is TRBJ2-5, with TRBD2 matching 7 bases. Germline V gives CDR1 SNHLY, CDR2 FYNNEI. The CDR3 extends over 16 amino acids. V was pared by 3 bases and J by 4 bases, with 11 bases of the junction left unmatched. CDR3 sequence (DNA): TGTGCCAGCAGTGAGTGGGTAGGACTAGGCTTAGAGACCCAGTACTTC. Amino acids: CASSEWVGLGLETQYF.

This chain uses TRBV10-3 with TRBJ2-2, with 7 nucleotides matching TRBD1. V lost 9 bases to trimming and J lost 0 bases; unmatched junction nucleotides: 16. Germline-derived CDR1 and CDR2 are ENHRY and SYGVKD. CDR3 length equals 18 residues. In nucleotides, the CDR3 is TGTGCCATAGGTGGGACAGCCTATCATCTTTCGAACACCGGGGAGCTGTTTTTT. Translated: CAIGGTAYHLSNTGELFF.

The rearrangement uses TRBV23-1 and TRBJ2-2; no firm D call. TRBV23-1 is treated as an ORF (open reading frame) with a function not yet certain. The CDR3 is 14 amino acids. The V end was cut by 4 bases, the J end by 4 bases, with 10 bases between. DNA for the CDR3: TGCGCCAGCAGTCCGACCGGAGTCACCGGGGAGCTGTTTTTT. As protein: CASSPTGVTGELFF.

The chain employs TRBV27 and TRBJ1-5, with 7 bases fitting TRBD1. The CDR3 runs to 14 residues. Losses at the gene ends were 5 bases for V and 2 bases for J; bases not matched to a gene: 3. Germline-derived CDR1 and CDR2 are MNHEY and SMNVEV (reference sequence). The CDR3 spells CASSQGVGNQPQHF. The CDR3 nucleotides are TGTGCCAGCAGTCAGGGGGTTGGCAATCAGCCCCAGCATTTT.

The V and J genes are TRBV18 and TRBJ2-1, with 7 bases identical to TRBD1. The V gene end was trimmed by 5 bases and the J gene end by 6 bases; junction bases not matched to a gene: 4. The germline gives CDR1 KGHSH, CDR2 LQKENI. The CDR3 contains 13 residues. CDR3 DNA: TGTGCCAGCTCAACCGGGACAGTCAATGAGCAGTTCTTC. As protein: CASSTGTVNEQFF.

The chain recombines TRBV27 with TRBJ1-2; D remains ambiguous. Germline values: CDR1 MNHEY, CDR2 SMNVEV (reference sequence). There are 12 residues in the CDR3. Trimming cost V 6 bases and J 9 bases, with 14 bases left between them. CDR3 DNA sequence: TGTGCCAGCAGCAAACCCGGGAGGAGCTACACCTTC. Translation: CASSKPGRSYTF.

The chain is built from TRBV6-2 or TRBV6-3 and TRBJ1-1, with 8 bases aligning to TRBD1. CDR1 is MNHEY and CDR2 is SVGEGT in the germline V gene. Trimming took 0 bases from V and 2 from J; bases not matched to a gene: 11. The CDR3 extends over 18 amino acids. The CDR3 loop reads CASSYSRQGTGLNTEAFF. The DNA for the CDR3 is TGTGCCAGCAGTTACTCTCGACAAGGGACAGGCCTAAACACTGAAGCTTTCTTT.

The rearrangement joins TRBV2 to TRBJ1-4; 7 nucleotides line up with TRBD1. CDR1 and CDR2 (germline): SNHLY, FYNNEI. The V gene end was trimmed by 6 bases and the J gene end by 5 bases; junction bases not matched to a gene: 3. The CDR3 loop spans 13 amino acids. CDR3 in amino acids: CASRRGPNEKLFF. CDR3 coding DNA: TGTGCCAGCAGAAGGGGGCCAAATGAAAAACTGTTTTTT.

This sequence joins TRBV21-1 and TRBJ1-6; the tabulated D call, TRBD1, remains unverified against the DNA. TRBV21-1 is recorded as a pseudogene. This CDR3 region has 13 residues. The CDR3 DNA is TGTGCCACCTCGGACAGGGGGGGGTCACCCCTCCACTTT. This sequence encodes CATSDRGGSPLHF.

V is TRBV5-1 and J is TRBJ2-7; the D gene is possibly TRBD2 (6 bases). This CDR3 has 14 amino acids. Germline loops: CDR1 SGHRS, CDR2 YFSETQ. With 4 bases removed from V and 1 base from J, the gap between germline ends came to 12 bases. The CDR3 loop reads CASSLRAGSYEQYF. The CDR3 coding sequence is TGCGCCAGCAGCCTGAGGGCGGGGTCCTACGAGCAGTACTTC.

The gene calls are TRBV6-2 or TRBV6-3 and TRBJ1-5, with D possibly matching TRBD1 (6 bases). Per the germline V gene, CDR1 is MNHEY and CDR2 is SVGEGT. This CDR3 is 14 amino acids long. V shed 6 bases and J shed 9 bases, with 18 bases lying between them. Written as DNA, the CDR3 is TGTGCCAGCAGCATACAGGGACAAGGGCGGCCCCAGCATTTT. The encoded protein is CASSIQGQGRPQHF.

The chain uses TRBV5-1 and TRBJ1-3; D might be TRBD1 (6 bases). The length of the CDR3 is 14 residues. V dropped 2 bases and J dropped 1 base, with 7 bases sitting between them. Looked up from germline, CDR1 is SGHRS and CDR2 is YFSETQ. In nucleotides, the CDR3 is TGCGCCAGCAGCTTTGGACAGTCTGGAAACACCATATATTTT. It is translated as CASSFGQSGNTIYF.

The rearrangement uses TRBV9 and TRBJ2-2, with D unclear. Per the germline V gene, CDR1 is SGDLS and CDR2 is YYNGEE. V gave up 3 bases and J gave up 1 base, with 10 bases separating them. This CDR3 is 15 amino acids long. The CDR3 nucleotides read TGTGCCAGCAGCGCCTACCCAGGGAACACCGGGGAGCTGTTTTTT. Protein sequence: CASSAYPGNTGELFF.

V and J are TRBV4-1 and TRBJ1-2, with TRBD1 as a possible D gene (6 bases). Germline V lookup: CDR1 MGHRA, CDR2 YSYEKL. The CDR3 has 15 amino acids. V was clipped by 0 bases and J by 3 bases, with 11 bases between them. The CDR3 DNA follows: TGCGCCAGCAGCCAAGACCAGGGGAGCTACTATGGCTACACCTTC. It yields the protein CASSQDQGSYYGYTF.

This CDR3 is CASSLVPGQGAFEAFF. The CDR3 DNA follows: TGTGCCAGCAGCTTAGTGCCCGGACAGGGCGCTTTTGAAGCTTTCTTT. The chain combines TRBV7-2 with TRBJ1-1; TRBD1 matches 8 bases. Germline V gene lookup returns CDR1 SGHTA and CDR2 FQGNSA. The CDR3 runs 16 residues. V dropped 1 base and J dropped 7; count of bases not matched to a gene: 11.

The chain has TRBV19 and TRBJ1-1; perhaps TRBD1 as D (5 bases). CDR3 length equals 12 residues. Trimming took off 10 bases at V and 1 base at J, with 10 bases between the two ends. Germline lookup yields CDR1 LNHDA and CDR2 SQIVND (reference sequence). CDR3 nucleotide sequence: TGTGCCACCAAAAGGGGGAACACTGAAGCTTTCTTT. It codes for CATKRGNTEAFF.